This entry lists 31 T cell receptor beta chains sequenced from one sample in a study of regulatory T cells in long-lasting Graves disease. The time point: newly diagnosed GD, antithyroid drugs for less than 3 months. After RNA was extracted from PBMCs, the TCR library was made from it. Construction of the TCR beta libraries employed iRepertoire HTBI primers in conjunction with Arm-PCR of CDR3 regions. TCRdb re-called the multiplex PCR reads with MiXCR, one entry per CDR3 protein. The sample holds 350,000 to 400,000 distinct CDR3 sequences; 15% to 17% are singletons and the top ten take 22%. The sample consisted of peripheral blood mononuclear cells (PBMCs), taken at new diagnosis, from a patient treated with antithyroid drugs. All receptors derive from a female donor with Graves disease.

This clonotype was seen repeatedly, ten times or more. The chain joins TRBV11-2 to TRBJ2-7; 8 bases align to TRBD1. CDR3 size: 15 residues. Germline loops: CDR1 SGHAT, CDR2 FQNNGV. The ends lost 5 bases at V and 4 bases at J; junction bases unmatched: 10. The CDR3 sequence: CASSRPFGQGYEQYF. The DNA for the CDR3 is TGTGCCAGCAGCCGTCCATTCGGACAGGGATACGAGCAGTACTTC. The variable domain in full, with the rest retrieved from reference TRBV11-2 and TRBJ2-7, is EAGVAQSPRYKIIEKRQSVAFWCNPISGHATLYWYQQILGQGPKLLIQFQNNGVVDDSQLPKDRFSAERLKGVDSTLKIQPAKLEDSAVYLCASSRPFGQGYEQYFGPGTRLTVT.

With regard to this clonotype: A much larger clone is a single base away; this may be a read error. This likely comes from a read error, as the CDR3 has no conserved phenylalanine or tryptophan at its end. CDR3 in amino acids: CASSVGFGLIAYEQYS. The CDR3 nucleotides are TGTGCCAGCAGCGTAGGGTTTGGCTTAATCGCCTACGAGCAGTACTCC. The J gene is TRBJ2-7, the V gene TRBV9; D is unclear. Between the trimmed V and J ends, which lost 0 bases and 2 bases, there was a span of 15 bases. CDR3 length: 16 residues. CDR1 and CDR2 (germline): SGDLS, YYNGEE.

The chain couples TRBV6-1 to TRBJ2-1; TRBD1 agrees at 7 bases. Losses at the gene ends were 6 bases for V and 10 bases for J; bases not matched to a gene: 6. CDR3 length equals 12 residues. Germline CDR1 and CDR2: MNHNS and SASEGT. CDR3 amino acids: CASRGDRAEQFF. The DNA of the CDR3 is TGTGCCAGCAGGGGAGACAGGGCCGAGCAGTTCTTC.

Details on this clonotype: A read error is possible here, since a much larger clone lies one base away. The chain recombines TRBV6-2 or TRBV6-3 with TRBJ2-7; TRBD1 matches at 10 bases. The germline V gene has CDR1 MNHEY and CDR2 SVGEGT. This CDR3 contains 15 residues. CDR3 loop: CTSSYRTGGSYEQYF. For the CDR3, the DNA is TGTACCAGCAGTTACCGGACAGGGGGGTCCTACGAGCAGTACTTC.

This clonotype was seen a handful of times. V usage is TRBV4-1 and J usage is TRBJ1-5, with TRBD1 as a possible D gene (5 bases). V gave up 1 base and J gave up 3 bases, with 16 bases separating them. CDR3 length: 17 amino acids. CDR1 is MGHRA, CDR2 YSYEKL, per germline. The chain's CDR3 is CASSQVVRAFNNQPQHF. CDR3 coding DNA: TGCGCCAGCAGCCAAGTGGTCAGGGCTTTTAACAATCAGCCCCAGCATTTT.

CDR3 in amino acids: CASSPAEIQETQYF. The DNA for the CDR3 is TGTGCCAGCTCACCTGCAGAGATACAAGAGACCCAGTACTTC. The gene calls are TRBV18 and TRBJ2-5; D gene ambiguous. Germline V gene data show CDR1 as KGHSH and CDR2 as LQKENI. The CDR3 extends over 14 amino acids. The V end lost 3 bases, the J end lost 2 bases, and 10 bases lay between the germline ends.

The table lists this clonotype with many counts. The rearrangement links TRBV28 to TRBJ2-5; 8 nucleotides agree with TRBD2. Per the germline V gene, CDR1 is MDHEN and CDR2 is SYDVKM. V lost 5 bases and J lost 4; bases outside the gene matches: 12. The CDR3 sequence is 16 residues long. The CDR3 bases are TGTGCCAGCAGTCCCACTAGCGGCCTAGGTCGAGAGACCCAGTACTTC. Translation gives CASSPTSGLGRETQYF.

The chain employs TRBV20-1 and TRBJ1-5, with 8 bases fitting TRBD1. Germline values: CDR1 DFQATT, CDR2 SNEGSKA (reference sequence). V shed 3 bases, J shed 7 bases, and the junction held 17 bases outside the gene matches. The CDR3 extends over 17 amino acids. This chain's CDR3 is CSASRPIRDRSWQPQHF. The CDR3 region has the DNA TGCAGTGCTAGCCGACCAATCCGGGACAGGTCGTGGCAGCCCCAGCATTTT.

This clonotype was recorded many times. This rearrangement joins TRBV13 to TRBJ1-2, with D hard to call. Deletions cut 0 bases from V and 3 bases from J, with 5 bases between. Germline loops: CDR1 PRHDT, CDR2 FYEKMQ (reference sequence). The CDR3 sequence is 13 residues long. The CDR3 nucleotides are TGTGCCAGCAGCTTAGGGCGGGACTATGGCTACACCTTC. Amino acids: CASSLGRDYGYTF. The full variable domain, in which reference TRBV13 and TRBJ1-2 provide the parts outside the CDR3, is AAGVIQSPRHLIKEKRETATLKCYPIPRHDTVYWYQQGPGQDPQFLISFYEKMQSDKGSIPDRFSAQQFSDYHSELNMSSLELGDSALYFCASSLGRDYGYTFGSGTRLTVV.

This clonotype was seen a handful of times. The rearrangement links TRBV5-6 to TRBJ1-4, with no clear D. There are 15 residues in the CDR3. With 4 bases removed from V and 8 bases from J, the gap between germline ends came to 18 bases. CDR1 and CDR2 from the germline V gene are SGHDT and YYEEEE. Here the CDR3 DNA reads TGTGCCAGCAGCCTAGGAGGATCCCTGGAGGAAAAACTGTTTTTT. Its protein is CASSLGGSLEEKLFF.

This clonotype was recorded a few times. The V call is TRBV27, the J call TRBJ1-1; no clear D gene. CDR3 length: 11 amino acids. With 8 bases removed from V and 6 bases from J, the gap between germline ends came to 10 bases. Germline V CDR1 and CDR2: MNHEY, SMNVEV (reference sequence). CDR3 amino acids: CASASDSEAFF. The CDR3 DNA is TGTGCCAGCGCCAGTGATTCTGAAGCTTTCTTT.

In its sample, this clonotype was seen many times. V and J are TRBV7-9 and TRBJ2-3; TRBD2 is a possible D gene (5 bases). The germline V gene encodes CDR1 SEHNR and CDR2 FQNEAQ (reference sequence). Deletions cut 5 bases from V and 0 bases from J, with 15 bases between. The CDR3 consists of 16 residues. CDR3 sequence: CASSTPLQRSTDTQYF. As DNA, the CDR3 is TGTGCCAGCAGCACCCCTCTCCAGCGGAGCACAGATACGCAGTATTTT.

This clonotype was observed many times. The chain has TRBV6-1 and TRBJ2-7; TRBD1 agrees at 10 bases. Germline CDR1 reads MNHNS; CDR2 reads SASEGT. Unmatched junction bases numbered 9, after V lost 8 bases and J lost 2 bases. CDR3 length: 15 residues. The CDR3: CASLGAGTGAYEQYF. The DNA of the CDR3 is TGTGCCAGCTTAGGGGCCGGGACAGGGGCCTACGAGCAGTACTTC.

The chain carries TRBV6-1 and TRBJ1-5, with D unclear. In germline, CDR1 is MNHNS, CDR2 SASEGT. V gave up 6 bases and J gave up 0 bases, with 15 bases separating them. CDR3 size: 16 residues. The CDR3 nucleotides read TGTGCCAGCAGGGGAGACGGAAGACATAGCAATCAGCCCCAGCATTTT. This gives the protein CASRGDGRHSNQPQHF.

This clonotype occurred a few times. This chain links TRBV19 with TRBJ2-5, with TRBD1 matching 8 bases. From germline, CDR1 is LNHDA and CDR2 SQIVND (reference sequence). V lost 2 bases, J lost 3 bases, and 2 bases stayed unmatched. The CDR3 covers 14 residues. The CDR3 sequence: CASSISGGEETQYF. In DNA, the CDR3 is TGTGCCAGTAGTATATCAGGGGGCGAAGAGACCCAGTACTTC.

At least ten counts were recorded for this clonotype. This chain links TRBV6-1 with TRBJ1-1, with D unresolved. From germline, CDR1 is MNHNS and CDR2 SASEGT. The ends were cut back, 7 bases at V and 4 bases at J, with 13 bases in the middle. There are 13 residues in the CDR3. The CDR3 DNA reads as TGTGCCAGCACCTCCGTGGGGTCCACTGAAGCTTTCTTT. It codes for CASTSVGSTEAFF.

The table lists this clonotype with many counts. In DNA, the CDR3 is TGTGCCAGCAGTTCCCAGCGGGGGGGTCCCGAGACCCAGTACTTC. It specifies CASSSQRGGPETQYF. V and J are TRBV12-3 or TRBV12-4 and TRBJ2-1; 10 bases are a match to TRBD2. TRBJ2-5 explains the end of the DNA better; the J call may be wrong. The length of the CDR3 is 15 residues.

This clonotype was found many times. This chain connects TRBV7-9 to TRBJ1-3; 10 bases map to TRBD1. The CDR3 extends over 15 amino acids. The junction had 10 bases not matched to a gene; V was cut back by 7 bases and J by 7 bases. The germline V gene encodes CDR1 SEHNR and CDR2 FQNEAQ (reference sequence). Written as DNA, the CDR3 is TGTGCCAGCAACTCGCCGACAGGGGGCAAGAACACCATATATTTT. It translates to CASNSPTGGKNTIYF.

A word on this clonotype: A much bigger clone sits one base away, suggesting this may be a read error. The V call is TRBV12-3 or TRBV12-4, the J call TRBJ1-6; D call uncertain. The V end was cut by 6 bases, the J end by 7 bases, with 10 bases between. The CDR3 is 13 residues long. CDR3 in DNA: TGTGCCAGCAGGTTGTCAGTAAATTCACCCCTCCACTTT. Its translation: CASRLSVNSPLHF.

The sample holds many counts of this clonotype. The J gene is TRBJ2-1, the V gene TRBV6-5; D call uncertain. CDR3 length: 15 amino acids. Trimming took 0 bases from V and 5 from J, leaving 11 bases between them. The germline V gene has CDR1 MNHEY and CDR2 SVGAGI. The CDR3: CASSYSTVGDNEQFF. The CDR3 nucleotides are TGTGCCAGCAGTTACTCTACCGTCGGAGACAATGAGCAGTTCTTC.

This clonotype appeared many times. The chain joins TRBV11-2 to TRBJ2-1, with D uncertain. Trimming pared 5 bases from V and 7 bases from J, leaving 15 bases between. The CDR3 totals 14 residues. The germline CDR1 and CDR2 sequences are SGHAT and FQNNGV. Here the CDR3 DNA reads TGTGCCAGCAGCCTCCCAGTTAGACCGAATGAGCAGTTCTTC. This sequence encodes CASSLPVRPNEQFF.

This clonotype was picked up many times. The rearrangement joins TRBV10-1 to TRBJ2-2; 7 bases align to TRBD2. Trimming at V came to 4 bases and at J to 6 bases, leaving 8 bases not matched to a gene. Germline assignment: CDR1 WNHNN and CDR2 SYGVQD (reference sequence). CDR3 length: 15 amino acids. CDR3 protein: CASSAGGVRSGELFF. CDR3 DNA: TGCGCCAGCAGTGCGGGGGGAGTACGGTCCGGGGAGCTGTTTTTT.

This clonotype was seen ten or more times. This chain links TRBV9 with TRBJ1-1, with a weak D call TRBD1 (6 bases). Per germline, CDR1 SGDLS and CDR2 YYNGEE. This CDR3 is 13 amino acids long. V lost 5 bases to trimming and J lost 1 base, with 9 bases between them. CDR3 nucleotides: TGTGCCAGCAGTATGGGGGCGAACACTGAAGCTTTCTTT. Protein sequence: CASSMGANTEAFF.

The rearrangement uses TRBV3-1 and TRBJ2-5; TRBD2 agrees at 11 bases. The trim removed 4 bases at V and 2 bases at J, leaving 6 bases unmatched. Germline lookup yields CDR1 LGHDT and CDR2 YNNKEL (reference sequence). The CDR3 has 16 amino acids. Here the CDR3 DNA reads TGTGCCAGCAGCCGAAGAGGGACTAGCGGTCAAGAGACCCAGTACTTC. Translated, it gives CASSRRGTSGQETQYF.

Ten or more counts support this clonotype. This chain links TRBV20-1 with TRBJ1-3; D perhaps matches TRBD1 (5 bases). Trimming left V 1 base short and J 1 base short, with 11 bases between. The CDR3 is 15 residues long. Germline assignment: CDR1 DFQATT and CDR2 SNEGSKA (reference sequence). As DNA, the CDR3 is TGCAGTGCTAGAGTTCCAGGGTATTCTGGAAACACCATATATTTT. Translation: CSARVPGYSGNTIYF.

About this clonotype: A clone one base away is much larger, so this may be a read error. The V call is TRBV28, the J call TRBJ2-7, with 10 positions matching TRBD1. V trimming: 7 bases; J trimming: 5 bases; junction bases outside the gene matches: 11. This CDR3 has 15 amino acids. Germline CDR1 MDHEN, CDR2 SYDVKM. The chain's CDR3 is CASTPARDRGNEQYF. In DNA, the CDR3 is TGTGCCAGCACCCCTGCCCGGGACAGGGGAAACGAGCAGTACTTC.

This clonotype was found many times. This chain connects TRBV4-1 to TRBJ1-2; D is uncertain. The CDR3 contains 15 residues. The V and J ends lost 0 bases and 8 bases respectively, with 16 bases between them. Germline-derived CDR1 and CDR2 are MGHRA and YSYEKL. The CDR3 reads CASSQDYPGTEGYTF. The DNA for the CDR3 is TGCGCCAGCAGCCAAGATTACCCGGGAACTGAAGGCTACACCTTC.

This clonotype has a count of ten or more. CDR3 sequence reads: CASRLTLDPQETQYF. CDR3 bases: TGTGCCAGCAGACTCACCCTGGACCCTCAAGAGACCCAGTACTTC. V gene TRBV6-2 or TRBV6-3 combines with J gene TRBJ2-5; no clear D. Germline assignment: CDR1 MNHEY and CDR2 SVGEGT. CDR3 length: 15 amino acids. Trimming pared 6 bases from V and 2 bases from J, leaving 16 bases between.

This clonotype showed up just a few times. The CDR3 coding sequence is TGCAGTGCTAGGACCCTTATTGGGGGGTTGAACACTGAAGCTTTCTTT. It codes for CSARTLIGGLNTEAFF. The chain uses TRBV20-1 and TRBJ1-1; a weak D match, TRBD1 (5 bases). The length of the CDR3 is 16 residues. Germline V CDR1 and CDR2: DFQATT, SNEGSKA (reference sequence). V gave up 3 bases and J gave up 0 bases, with 17 bases separating them.

This clonotype was seen many times. The chain has TRBV6-2 or TRBV6-3 and TRBJ2-1, with 14 bases lining up with TRBD2. The CDR3 totals 17 residues. V shed 2 bases and J 8 bases; nucleotides not matched to a gene: 8. From germline, CDR1 is MNHEY and CDR2 SVGEGT. The CDR3, as DNA: TGTGCCAGCAGTTACCGACTGACTAGCGGGAGGGCCGATGAGCAGTTCTTC. This encodes CASSYRLTSGRADEQFF.

This clonotype was recorded at least ten times. The chain uses TRBV7-9 and TRBJ1-5; 9 nucleotides agree with TRBD1. Germline V gene sequence: CDR1 SEHNR, CDR2 FQNEAQ (reference sequence). V lost 3 bases to trimming and J lost 5 bases; unmatched junction nucleotides: 8. The CDR3 has 16 amino acids. CDR3 amino acids: CASSFGQGSGHQPQHF. CDR3 nucleotide sequence: TGTGCCAGCAGCTTCGGACAGGGGAGTGGGCATCAGCCCCAGCATTTT.